Included here is one T cell receptor beta chain sequence, with context. Its antigen remains unidentified. The record has no base qualities; no much larger clone is one base away. The cohort consisted of 600 to 750 healthy bone marrow donors. At the time of sampling, every cohort member was nominally healthy, though immune exposures that went unrecorded were likely present. The donor tested CMV seronegative and was one of the 352 seronegative cohort members. Every donor gave a peripheral blood sample, and the peripheral blood mononuclear cells from that sample were used for TCR beta sequencing. The Qiagen DNeasy Blood Extraction Kit was used to extract genomic DNA from the blood cell samples. The data derive from a study of cytomegalovirus exposure and HLA in healthy donors (dated by TCRdb to the late 2010s). In terms of the full investigation: An earlier analysis of fewer than 750 of the donors reported roughly 300 Gb of sequence data and 100 million to 120 million unique TCR beta sequences obtained from some 200 million T cells. The later analysis used no new phenotypic data to find candidate immune exposures, relying instead on TCR beta sequences and their occurrence across donors. Every repertoire in the discovery cohort had been generated on one and the same sequencing platform. In a later genetic analysis, genome-wide SNP genotypes for about 65% of the 666 donors were used, and that subset was treated as a discovery cohort. In a later analysis, previously published TCR beta repertoires from several hundred donors were re-analyzed and high-resolution HLA genotyping was added so that TCR occurrence patterns could be studied. Among the approximately 430 genotyped donors, approximately 82% belonged to the genetic ancestry cluster associated with self-reported Caucasian donors. The study used immunosequencing to profile the T cell repertoires of hundreds of subjects and linked those repertoires to cytomegalovirus serostatus. To decide whether each TCR beta V gene segment behaved as functional or pseudogenic, an earlier analysis of some 600 of the donors relied on high-throughput TCR beta sequencing. HLA typing included class I and class II loci at four-digit resolution. The number of donors typed differed by locus, with 629-630 for A, B, C, DRB1 and DQB1, 522 for DQA1, some 570 for DPA1, and some 470 for DPB1. The aim of the study was to test whether cataloging public T cell receptors could identify signatures of past pathogen exposure. Besides the first cohort of around 670 subjects, a separate validation cohort made up of 120 different subjects was used. A few DR-DQ haplotypes were treated as single units for association and clustering because of strong linkage in the cohort. Alongside the repertoire data, information on donor age, sex, ethnicity and CMV serostatus was compiled. About 320 gigabases of sequencing data and 78 million or so unique TCR sequences were included in an early release covering around 650 HLA-typed donors. On average, roughly 240,000 unique TCR beta nucleotide sequences were sequenced per donor among some 420 genotyped donors of the cohort, with 15% to 20% of those sequences being non-productive. To predict cytomegalovirus infection status, the study brought together high-throughput TCR immunosequencing, statistical association of individual TCRs with disease status, and machine learning.

General conclusions and limits of the study: Most CMV-associated TCR beta chains appeared to be HLA-restricted in a later analysis, and the HLA associations seemed to be driven largely by CMV exposure. At a false discovery rate of 0.05, a later analysis linked some 17,000 TCR beta sequences to specific HLA alleles. Because counts were too low, about 18 rarely observed V segments, including chromosome 9 orphons, were left out of the earlier analysis of approximately 580 of the donors. Compared with equally common non-associated chains, HLA-associated TCR beta chains in a later analysis were more clonally expanded and had lower generation probabilities. When HLA alleles, especially DR and DQ, strongly co-occurred, attributing TCR associations to individual alleles was difficult. Cytomegalovirus status was reported to be diagnosed by the classifier with high specificity and sensitivity in both the original and validation cohorts. Some IMGT-functional V segments, including TRBV6-2 and TRBV6-3, could not be distinguished by the 87-base-pair reads and were therefore excluded. In a later analysis, TCR association rates were found to vary across HLA loci, with the most associated TCRs seen for DRB1 alleles and the fewest for HLA-C alleles. Roughly uniform sequencing depth across donors was assumed in presence/absence analyses, although this assumption may not hold. Immune exposure information for the cohort was limited to CMV serostatus. In vitro tests confirmed that a few of the cytomegalovirus-associated TCR beta chains recognize cytomegalovirus antigens. Because HLA typing was unavailable for some donors at each locus, only the typed subset was used in association tests. Most TCR sequences were seen in very few donors, while some public TCRs were found in many individuals. The sequencing pipeline was judged likely to have produced a cluster of highly shared sequence variants as a technical artifact. Correlated functional status among segregating V segments might be attributable to linkage disequilibrium, but an unknown experimental factor could not be ruled out. Compared with the approximately 720-donor mean, donors in an Asian-associated ancestry cluster had fewer N-insertions in productive TCRs, according to a later genetic analysis. An association between a missense DCLRE1C variant and V-gene and J-gene trimming of TCR beta chains was found in a later genetic analysis and replicated in an independent cohort. In a later analysis, several top co-occurrence clusters were reported to appear linked to parvovirus B19, influenza, CMV and Epstein-Barr virus. Only TCR beta chains were sequenced in this cohort, and the absence of alpha or paired-chain data limited detectable features. The study gave a list of 150 to 200 TCR beta chains associated with cytomegalovirus. A further reported finding was that TCR beta sequences accurately predicted the HLA-A and HLA-B alleles for most subjects in the first cohort. In an earlier analysis of some 540 of the donors, most TCR beta V segments appeared in productive rearrangements about 87% or about 30% of the time, broadly matching IMGT annotations. The authors suggested that the approach could potentially be generalized to other disease states and immunological phenotypes.

The CDR3 sequence holds 14 residues, the cysteine and phenylalanine included. Only the CDR3 region is kept as DNA, spanning 42 bases read in frame from base 1. Trimming leaves V shorter by 3 bases and J shorter by 3 bases, with the junction holding 2 bases beyond the gene matches. The germline V gene (reference sequence) gives CDR1 as SSHAT and CDR2 as FNYEAQ. The library was obtained by the immunoSEQ multiplex PCR assay. For the multiplex PCR, a mixture combining 60 forward primers for TCR Vbeta segments and 13 reverse primers for TCR Jbeta segments was used. The CDR3 region of rearranged TCR beta genes was amplified from genomic DNA with a multiplex PCR assay. The Illumina HiSeq System was used to sequence the amplified TCR beta libraries as 87-base-pair reads. Regarding the original processing steps: A later analysis tallied roughly 76 million unique TCR beta chains across the 660 or so repertoires, and approximately 9.9 million of those chains were shared by two or more donors. Raw reads were error-corrected and collapsed into unique sequences with a nearest-neighbor algorithm that merged closely related sequences to remove PCR and sequencing errors. To assign V, D and J gene segments, CDR3 sequences were aligned to IMGT reference sequences. For a sequence to be retained, a match of at least six nucleotides to both a V gene segment and a J gene segment was required. Rearrangements were classified as productive when the CDR3 lacked stop codons and remained in frame with V and J, and all other rearrangements were classified as non-productive. Following IMGT convention, CDR3 was defined as the stretch from the second conserved V-encoded cysteine up to the conserved J-encoded phenylalanine. In an earlier analysis of approximately 500 of the donors, sequences lacking an unambiguous match to a single V gene segment were excluded. An earlier analysis of 500 to 600 of the donors classified V segments as functional when productive rearrangements were above 56.7% and as segregating when the standard deviation between donors was above 5%. To diagnose cytomegalovirus status from the catalog of TCR beta chain sequences, a statistical classification framework was built. V and J gene assignment, in a later analysis, came from comparing TCR nucleotide sequences with IMGT/GENE-DB human TR gene sequences. Using the TCRdist pipeline, a later analysis assigned CDR3 sequences along with most-parsimonious VDJ recombination scenarios. In a later analysis, each TCR beta chain was defined by its CDR3 amino acid sequence together with its V-gene family, and reads lacking a unique V-gene family were excluded. In a later analysis, approximately 590 highly shared, low-generation-probability nucleotide sequences were removed to address suspected cross-contamination and a sequencing artifact. In a later analysis, a clonal expansion index was calculated for each public chain from normalized within-repertoire ranks of inferred template counts. In a later analysis, generation probabilities were computed using a VDJ recombination model fitted to out-of-frame rearrangements, and the results were checked against IGoR. In a later analysis, TCR-TCR, TCR-HLA and TCR-CMV co-occurrence was scored with hypergeometric tests, and a repertoire-size bias correction was applied to TCR pairs. To estimate false discovery rates, a later analysis permuted the HLA or CMV assignments 20 times. In a later analysis, co-occurring TCRs were grouped using DBSCAN, and TCRdist sequence similarity was added for clustering within HLA-allele-positive subsets. Repertoires with fewer than 30,000 or more than 120,000 public chains, plus five repertoires with anomalous nucleotide sharing, were excluded from co-occurrence clustering. Entries here come from immuneACCESS through TCRdb and include only in-frame sequences with V and J called. Some clones fail to appear in such tables; in the studies checked, an unresolved V gene covers under half of the shortfall, and the cause of the remainder is unknown. That table furnishes V, J and clone size, whereas the DNA furnished D and trimming. The sample table records 150,000 to 200,000 clones; just over 75% of these occur just once. Of the sample, 1.9% falls within the top ten clones.

This TCR derives from a man aged 30 to 45 in good health and CMV-seronegative. The chain uses TRBV7-7 and TRBJ2-7, with 10 central nucleotides matching TRBD1. Sequencing used PBMCs. The CDR3 protein sequence reads: CASSFRDRGYEQYF. The DNA sequence is as follows: TGTGCCAGCAGCTTCCGGGACAGGGGCTACGAGCAGTACTTC. With all but the CDR3 taken from the reference TRBV7-7 and TRBJ2-7 genes, the full variable domain is: GAGVSQSPRYKVTKRGQDVTLRCDPISSHATLYWYQQALGQGPEFLTYFNYEAQPDKSGLPSDRFSAERPEGSISTLTIQRTEQRDSAMYRCASSFRDRGYEQYFGPGTRLTVT.